This entry concerns a single T cell receptor (beta chain). Antigen specificity is unknown. The data were taken from a study of beta chain features in type 1 diabetes. Points from the study as a whole: It was among patients, rather than healthy donors, that naive, central memory and Treg TCRB repertoires appeared more similar.

One heparinised blood draw averaging approximately 120 mL was given by each donor. Trimming removed 3 bases from V and 7 bases from J; junction bases left unmatched: 3. CDR1 is SGHTA and CDR2 is FQGNSA in the germline V gene. The CDR3 runs 13 residues. Every isolated RNA sample was fully reverse transcribed, so sequencing captured expressed TCRB transcripts. Some clones are missing from TCRdb's copy, which holds only in-frame ones; the method was immunoSEQ multiplex PCR. The table has about 360,000 clones, roughly 13% seen once. This receptor was identified in a man aged 18 to 29 in good health. The sample taken for sequencing was naive CD4+ T cells from blood. The V gene is TRBV7-2, the J gene TRBJ2-1, with 7 bases aligning to TRBD2. CDR3: CASSFGRENEQFF. In nucleotides, the CDR3 is TGTGCCAGCAGCTTTGGGCGGGAGAATGAGCAGTTCTTC.